Below are 26 T cell receptor beta chains sequenced from a single sample in a study of blood T cell repertoires in COVID-19. Assay: immunoSEQ multiplex PCR; the TCRdb copy retains only in-frame clones and omits some. Of around 170,000 clones in the sample, approximately 90% were seen once. The source material was peripheral blood. The receptor set was obtained from a man aged 55 to 69 with acute or convalescent COVID-19.

The CDR3 sequence is CASRRWLLAGRYEQYV. CDR3 coding DNA: TGTGCCAGCAGAAGGTGGTTACTAGCGGGGAGATACGAGCAGTACGTC. J is TRBJ2-7 and V is TRBV21-1; whether TRBD2, the table's D call, matches the DNA was not checked. TRBV21-1 constitutes a pseudogene. The CDR3 spans 16 residues.

V is TRBV7-8 and J is TRBJ2-7, with D possibly matching TRBD1 (7 bases). This CDR3 has 13 amino acids. Trimming shortened V by 3 bases and J by 4 bases, and 10 bases separated the two germline ends. Germline lookup yields CDR1 SGHVS and CDR2 FQNEAQ. CDR3 protein: CASSLAGGYEQYV. In DNA form, the CDR3 reads TGTGCCAGCAGCTTGGCAGGGGGGTACGAGCAGTACGTC.

The chain is built from TRBV29-1 and TRBJ1-2; D uncertain. Germline assignment: CDR1 SQVTM and CDR2 ANQGSEA. The germline V and J ends were trimmed by 5 bases and 10 bases, with 11 bases remaining between them. The CDR3 loop spans 10 amino acids. CDR3: CSVRNRTYTF. The CDR3 DNA sequence: TGCAGCGTTAGGAACAGAACCTACACCTTC.

V gene TRBV7-9 combines with J gene TRBJ1-4; a weak D match, TRBD1 (5 bases). The CDR3 runs 17 residues. The germline V gene has CDR1 SEHNR and CDR2 FQNEAQ (reference sequence). The ends were cut back, 1 base at V and 8 bases at J, with 20 bases in the middle. The chain's CDR3 is CASSLGGVNRLEEKLFF. Written as DNA, the CDR3 is TGTGCCAGCAGCTTAGGGGGGGTCAACAGGCTTGAGGAAAAACTGTTTTTT.

This clone turned up a few times. The J gene is TRBJ2-3, the V gene TRBV27, with D hard to call. Germline V gene sequence: CDR1 MNHEY, CDR2 SMNVEV (reference sequence). Trimming stripped 4 bases from V and 3 bases from J, with 8 bases between. There are 13 residues in the CDR3. The CDR3 loop is CASSYSHTDTQYF. The DNA for the CDR3 is TGTGCCAGCAGTTATAGCCATACAGATACGCAGTATTTT.

The V call is TRBV9, the J call TRBJ2-5, with D tentatively TRBD1 (6 bases). V was cut by 4 bases and J by 2 bases, with 18 bases left in between. The germline CDR1 and CDR2 sequences are SGDLS and YYNGEE. This CDR3 has 16 residues. CDR3 nucleotide sequence: TGTGCCAGCAGCCCAGGCCAGGGGATCTTACAAGAGACCCAGTACTTC. Protein: CASSPGQGILQETQYF.

The chain carries TRBV12-5 and TRBJ1-5, with 7 bases aligning to TRBD1. CDR1 is LGHNT and CDR2 is FRNRAP in the germline V gene. Trimming cost V 6 bases and J 0 bases; bases outside gene matches: 11. The CDR3 is 17 amino acids. The CDR3: CASGPPGQTYSNQPQHF. The CDR3 bases are TGTGCTAGTGGCCCCCCGGGACAGACTTATAGCAATCAGCCCCAGCATTTT.

The V call is TRBV11-3, the J call TRBJ2-7; 14 bases match TRBD2. V shed 5 bases and J 5 bases; nucleotides not matched to a gene: 11. The CDR3 extends over 17 amino acids. The germline gives CDR1 SGHNT, CDR2 YENEEA. The CDR3 sequence: CASSGPPGTSGSHEQYF. The CDR3 DNA reads as TGTGCCAGCAGCGGCCCGCCGGGGACTAGCGGGAGCCACGAGCAGTACTTC.

The chain carries TRBV27 and TRBJ2-1, with 7 bases matching TRBD2. V lost 7 bases, J lost 4 bases, and 10 bases stayed unmatched. The CDR3 length is 15 residues. The V gene's germline CDR1 is MNHEY and CDR2 SMNVEV (reference sequence). The CDR3 DNA reads as TGTGCCAGCATGACTCCTAGCGGATTGTACAATGAGCAGTTCTTC. As protein: CASMTPSGLYNEQFF.

V usage is TRBV19 and J usage is TRBJ2-1, with 7 bases fitting TRBD2. The germline gives CDR1 LNHDA, CDR2 SQIVND (reference sequence). This CDR3 region has 17 residues. Trimming took 5 bases from V and 9 from J; bases not matched to a gene: 19. Here the CDR3 DNA reads TGTGCCAGTAGTCCCCGCTCCGGGACTACCCTTTTTGGTGAGCAGTTCTTC. This encodes CASSPRSGTTLFGEQFF.

The gene calls are TRBV21-1 and TRBJ2-1; TRBD2, the table's D call, was not compared with the DNA. TRBV21-1 is a documented pseudogene. The CDR3 contains 15 residues. This CDR3 reads CASSKLEPRYNEQFF. The CDR3 nucleotides are TGTGCCAGCAGCAAACTCGAGCCGCGTTACAATGAGCAGTTCTTC.

The chain has TRBV6-2 or TRBV6-3 and TRBJ2-1; TRBD1 matches 7 bases. The CDR3 is made up of 18 amino acids. CDR1 MNHEY and CDR2 SVGEGT come from the germline V gene. The V and J ends lost 2 bases and 0 bases, in that order; junction bases with no gene match: 10. For the CDR3, the DNA is TGTGCCAGCAGTTACCTTCCCCCAGACAGGGTCTCCTACAATGAGCAGTTCTTC. Residues: CASSYLPPDRVSYNEQFF.

J is TRBJ2-1 and V is TRBV2, with D possibly being TRBD2 (6 bases). Trimming took 7 bases from V and 0 from J, leaving 10 bases between them. This CDR3 has 14 amino acids. Germline V gene sequence: CDR1 SNHLY, CDR2 FYNNEI. The CDR3, as DNA: TGTGCCAGCACTTCCGGGAGCTCCTACAATGAGCAGTTCTTC. Amino acid sequence: CASTSGSSYNEQFF.

The chain uses TRBV15 and TRBJ2-5; perhaps TRBD2 as D (5 bases). CDR1 is LNHNV, CDR2 YYDKDF, per germline (reference sequence). With 1 base removed from V and 3 bases from J, the gap between germline ends came to 6 bases. The CDR3 has 13 residues. CDR3 in amino acids: CATSRGRKETQYF. In DNA, the CDR3 is TGTGCCACCAGCAGAGGGAGGAAAGAGACCCAGTACTTC.

This chain connects TRBV5-4 to TRBJ1-1; TRBD1 is a possible D gene (6 bases). Trimming shortened V by 10 bases and J by 6 bases, and 22 bases separated the two germline ends. Germline lookup yields CDR1 SGHNT and CDR2 YYREEE (reference sequence). This CDR3 spans 14 amino acids. DNA for the CDR3: TGTGCCGGACAACGGGGGGGGGCGCGGGCTGAAGCTTTCTTT. This codes for CAGQRGGARAEAFF.

The chain links TRBV6-5 to TRBJ2-1, with TRBD2 matching 7 bases. V shed 6 bases and J 2 bases; nucleotides not matched to a gene: 7. This CDR3 comprises 15 residues. CDR1 is MNHEY and CDR2 is SVGAGI in the germline V gene. The CDR3 is CASRATSYTYNEQFF. CDR3 nucleotide sequence: TGTGCCAGCAGGGCGACTAGCTACACCTACAATGAGCAGTTCTTC.

This clone was seen just once. The rearrangement joins TRBV24-1 to TRBJ2-5; 8 positions match TRBD1. V was clipped by 7 bases and J by 2 bases; unmatched bases: 8. Per the germline V gene, CDR1 is KGHDR and CDR2 is SFDVKD. There are 15 residues in the CDR3. This CDR3 reads CATSRGDRGQETQYF. The CDR3 nucleotides are TGTGCCACCAGCCGAGGAGACAGGGGACAAGAGACCCAGTACTTC.

V and J are TRBV5-1 and TRBJ2-3; 10 nucleotides agree with TRBD2. CDR3 length: 16 amino acids. J was trimmed by 2 bases and V by 2 bases; bases with no gene match: 5. Germline V gene lookup returns CDR1 SGHRS and CDR2 YFSETQ. The CDR3 DNA is TGCGCCAGCAGCTTTGGGGGACTAGCGAACACAGATACGCAGTATTTT. Protein product: CASSFGGLANTDTQYF.

CDR3 amino acids: CAWTPRSSYNEQFF. As DNA, the CDR3 is TGTGCCTGGACTCCCCGGAGCTCCTACAATGAGCAGTTCTTC. The rearrangement joins TRBV30 to TRBJ2-1; D is undetermined. Trimming took off 4 bases at V and 0 bases at J, with 10 bases between the two ends. The CDR3 is 14 residues long. Germline V gives CDR1 GTSNPN, CDR2 SVGIG (reference sequence).

The chain joins TRBV7-9 to TRBJ2-1; D may be TRBD2 (5 bases). The V gene's germline CDR1 is SEHNR and CDR2 FQNEAQ (reference sequence). The CDR3 spans 17 residues. Trimming stripped 0 bases from V and 0 bases from J, with 12 bases between. The CDR3: CASSLAGDFYSYNEQFF. CDR3 nucleotide sequence: TGTGCCAGCAGCTTAGCCGGGGATTTTTACTCCTACAATGAGCAGTTCTTC.

The chain recombines TRBV6-5 with TRBJ1-2; no definite D call. Trimming left V 5 bases short and J 5 bases short, with 15 bases between. This CDR3 has 14 residues. The germline gives CDR1 MNHEY, CDR2 SVGAGI. CDR3 residues: CASSLGGGMYGYTF. CDR3 coding DNA: TGTGCCAGCAGTCTCGGTGGAGGGATGTATGGCTACACCTTC.

V usage is TRBV11-2 and J usage is TRBJ2-1; 7 bases map to TRBD2. The CDR3 extends over 19 amino acids. Germline assignment: CDR1 SGHAT and CDR2 FQNNGV. V shed 2 bases, J shed 6 bases, and the junction held 19 bases outside the gene matches. The CDR3 nucleotides are TGTGCCAGCAGCTTACTTCAAACTTTAAGAGCGGGAACGTTCAATGAGCAGTTCTTC. Residues: CASSLLQTLRAGTFNEQFF.

The gene calls are TRBV11-3 and TRBJ2-1, with D perhaps matching TRBD2 (6 bases). Germline CDR1 SGHNT, CDR2 YENEEA. V was cut by 4 bases and J by 2 bases, with 15 bases left in between. This CDR3 comprises 16 residues. The CDR3: CASSSSGGDAYNEQFF. CDR3 DNA sequence: TGTGCCAGCAGCTCCTCGGGCGGGGACGCCTACAATGAGCAGTTCTTC.

The V and J genes are TRBV9 and TRBJ1-3, with D perhaps matching TRBD1 (5 bases). CDR1 SGDLS and CDR2 YYNGEE come from the germline V gene. The CDR3 consists of 18 residues. V lost 4 bases and J lost 0, with 20 bases in between. The CDR3 DNA is TGTGCCAGCAGCTTGGGGGGTGCGGGCAGATACTCTGGAAACACCATATATTTT. Encoded protein: CASSLGGAGRYSGNTIYF.

Here the CDR3 DNA reads TGCAGCGTTGAAGATCCAGGGGGCGGTGGCTACACCTTC. It translates to CSVEDPGGGGYTF. J is TRBJ1-2 and V is TRBV29-1, with 8 bases that match TRBD1. This CDR3 region has 13 residues. Germline V gives CDR1 SQVTM, CDR2 ANQGSEA. With 0 bases clipped from V and 7 bases from J, the junction kept 4 bases outside the gene matches.

J is TRBJ2-1 and V is TRBV11-3; the match to TRBD2 covers 12 bases. In germline, CDR1 is SGHNT, CDR2 YENEEA. This CDR3 comprises 15 residues. V was pared by 5 bases and J by 8 bases, with 7 bases of the junction left unmatched. As DNA, the CDR3 is TGTGCCAGCAGCGCGACTAGCGGGAGAAGGGATGAGCAGTTCTTC. This gives the protein CASSATSGRRDEQFF.